This T cell receptor beta chain is from a study of blood T cell repertoires in COVID-19. Study as a whole: T cells, B-cell-depleted T cells, or PBMCs supplied cDNA or gDNA.

The junction had 3 bases not matched to a gene; V was cut back by 2 bases and J by 4 bases. CDR1 is GTSNPN, CDR2 SVGIG, per germline (reference sequence). The CDR3 sequence is 14 residues long. Authors' data handling: Nucleated cell counts were estimated from reference gene primer amplification. The assay was immunoSEQ multiplex PCR, and TCRdb's table has in-frame clones only and misses some. V, J and clone size are taken as reported in that table, and D and trimming were inferred from the DNA itself. The data show roughly 57,000 clones, 65% to 80% seen once. Followed longitudinally, the Seattle patients had been enrolled during active infection.

The material sequenced was peripheral blood. The TCR originated in a young man with COVID-19, enrolled during active disease. The rearrangement joins TRBV30 to TRBJ1-5, with 9 bases aligning to TRBD1. CDR3 loop: CAWSYGTGNQPQHF. CDR3 coding DNA: TGTGCCTGGAGTTACGGGACAGGGAATCAGCCCCAGCATTTT.